This passage covers 20 T cell receptor beta chains from one sample sequenced in a study of blood T cell repertoires in COVID-19. Assay: immunoSEQ multiplex PCR; the TCRdb copy retains only in-frame clones and omits some. The sample holds fewer than 300,000 clones; about four fifths are singletons and the top ten take about 1.5%. Material: peripheral blood. The receptor set was obtained from a human donor with COVID-19, enrolled during active disease. The donor label of this sample is uncertain.

This chain links TRBV6-5 with TRBJ2-7, with TRBD2 as a possible D gene (5 bases). From germline, CDR1 is MNHEY and CDR2 SVGAGI. The V gene lost 6 bases and the J gene lost 4 bases, with 16 bases spanning the gap. CDR3 size: 14 residues. The CDR3, as DNA: TGTGCCAGCAGGGATAGGACTCCTGCGTACGAGCAGTACTTC. Protein sequence: CASRDRTPAYEQYF.

The CDR3 nucleotides are TGTGCCAGCAGTTTGAAATACGGGGAGTCGGGATACGAGCAGTACTTC. Protein: CASSLKYGESGYEQYF. This chain connects TRBV27 to TRBJ2-7, with a possible D match to TRBD2 (5 bases). This CDR3 has 16 amino acids. V lost 3 bases to trimming and J lost 4 bases, with 19 bases between them. Germline values: CDR1 MNHEY, CDR2 SMNVEV (reference sequence).

The genes are TRBV5-4 and TRBJ1-2; 9 bases fit TRBD1. Per the germline V gene, CDR1 is SGHNT and CDR2 is YYREEE (reference sequence). The junction had 6 bases not matched to a gene; V was cut back by 2 bases and J by 10 bases. The CDR3 contains 13 residues. In DNA, the CDR3 is TGTGCCAGCAGCTTCACAGGGGGCGGGGACTACACCTTC. Protein sequence: CASSFTGGGDYTF.

This clone came up once. One end of the junction does not line up with germline, which may come from a read error. The rearrangement links TRBV6-1 to TRBJ1-2; D unresolved. Germline values: CDR1 MNHNS, CDR2 SASEGT. The CDR3 contains 13 residues. DNA for the CDR3: TGTGCCAGCAGTCAAGCTTTGGCCTATGGCTACACCTTC. It specifies CASSQALAYGYTF.

J is TRBJ2-7 and V is TRBV18; 7 positions agree with TRBD1. Germline values: CDR1 KGHSH, CDR2 LQKENI. With 6 bases clipped from V and 5 bases from J, the junction kept 10 bases outside the gene matches. This CDR3 comprises 14 residues. CDR3 nucleotides: TGTGCCAGCTCCCTAGGACAGGAGAGCAACGAGCAGTACTTC. Amino acid sequence: CASSLGQESNEQYF.

The chain recombines TRBV6-5 with TRBJ1-2; D not resolved. CDR3 length: 13 amino acids. V shed 7 bases and J shed 7 bases, with 16 bases lying between them. The V gene's germline CDR1 is MNHEY and CDR2 SVGAGI. CDR3 in amino acids: CASIPTAGSGYTF. The CDR3 DNA is TGTGCCAGCATTCCCACAGCGGGTTCTGGCTACACCTTC.

CDR3 bases: TGTGCCAGTATTCGGGAGGGCCGGGGTGAGCAGTTCTTC. Translation gives CASIREGRGEQFF. The chain has TRBV28 and TRBJ2-1, with 8 bases that match TRBD2. The CDR3 covers 13 residues. With 9 bases clipped from V and 9 bases from J, the junction kept 10 bases outside the gene matches. Germline-derived CDR1 and CDR2 are MDHEN and SYDVKM.

The CDR3 loop is CASSLIALAGGVDEQFF. The CDR3 DNA follows: TGTGCCAGCAGCTTAATTGCTCTAGCGGGAGGGGTGGATGAGCAGTTCTTC. The chain employs TRBV7-3 and TRBJ2-1; TRBD2 matches 12 bases. Germline V CDR1 and CDR2: SGHTA, FQGTGA. Trimming at V came to 1 base and at J to 8 bases, leaving 9 bases not matched to a gene. The CDR3 extends over 17 amino acids.

V usage is TRBV11-3 and J usage is TRBJ1-4; 7 positions match TRBD1. The CDR3 length is 13 residues. The V and J ends lost 3 bases and 8 bases, in that order; junction bases with no gene match: 3. CDR1 and CDR2 from the germline V gene are SGHNT and YENEEA. The DNA of the CDR3 is TGTGCCAGCAGCTTCACGACAGGGGAAAAACTGTTTTTT. It encodes CASSFTTGEKLFF.

The V call is TRBV5-1, the J call TRBJ1-5; 11 bases agree with TRBD1. The CDR3 is 15 residues long. V shed 3 bases, J shed 5 bases, and the junction held 4 bases outside the gene matches. CDR1 is SGHRS and CDR2 is YFSETQ in the germline V gene. CDR3 sequence: CASSSGTGGDQPQHF. As DNA, the CDR3 is TGCGCCAGCAGCTCCGGGACAGGGGGGGATCAGCCCCAGCATTTT.

This chain joins TRBV18 and TRBJ1-2; D gene unclear. The CDR3 covers 13 residues. Germline CDR1 KGHSH, CDR2 LQKENI. Trimming took off 0 bases at V and 4 bases at J, with 6 bases between the two ends. The CDR3 nucleotides read TGTGCCAGCTCACCACCGAGCGTCTATGGCTACACCTTC. Protein sequence: CASSPPSVYGYTF.

The rearrangement uses TRBV4-1 and TRBJ2-1; weak D call: TRBD2 (5 bases). V lost 5 bases to trimming and J lost 2 bases, with 19 bases between them. Germline-derived CDR1 and CDR2 are MGHRA and YSYEKL. The length of the CDR3 is 17 residues. In DNA form, the CDR3 reads TGCGCCAGCAGCGTCTCGCGGACTTCTCCTCCCTACAATGAGCAGTTCTTC. Its protein is CASSVSRTSPPYNEQFF.

This chain joins TRBV25-1 and TRBJ2-2; the D is unclear. Germline CDR1 is MGHDK and CDR2 is SYGVNS. The CDR3 covers 11 residues. V shed 8 bases and J shed 4 bases, with 5 bases lying between them. CDR3 sequence (DNA): TGTGCCAGCCCCGGCACCGGGGAGCTGTTTTTT. Translation gives CASPGTGELFF.

V is TRBV5-1 and J is TRBJ2-1; 7 bases align to TRBD2. The CDR3 contains 15 residues. Germline CDR1 SGHRS, CDR2 YFSETQ. Trimming at V came to 0 bases and at J to 9 bases, leaving 9 bases not matched to a gene. The CDR3 region has the DNA TGCGCCAGCAGCTTGGCTCCGCGGGAGTCAGGTGAGCAGTTCTTC. Encoded protein: CASSLAPRESGEQFF.

The chain combines TRBV11-3 with TRBJ1-3, with D perhaps matching TRBD1 (6 bases). There are 15 residues in the CDR3. CDR1 and CDR2 (germline): SGHNT, YENEEA. V was clipped by 5 bases and J by 0 bases, with 11 bases between them. This chain's CDR3 is CASSPGHGSGNTIYF. CDR3 sequence (DNA): TGTGCCAGCAGCCCGGGACACGGCTCTGGAAACACCATATATTTT. The full variable domain, in which reference TRBV11-3 and TRBJ1-3 provide the parts outside the CDR3, is EAGVVQSPRYKIIEKKQPVAFWCNPISGHNTLYWYLQNLGQGPELLIRYENEEAVDDSQLPKDRFSAERLKGVDSTLKIQPAELGDSAVYLCASSPGHGSGNTIYFGEGSWLTVV.

The chain uses TRBV19 and TRBJ2-7; 8 positions agree with TRBD2. V was pared by 0 bases and J by 9 bases, with 10 bases of the junction left unmatched. The CDR3 contains 15 residues. Per germline, CDR1 LNHDA and CDR2 SQIVND (reference sequence). CDR3 in DNA: TGTGCCAGTAGTATAGATTCCGGGACTAGTGGATCGCAGTACTTC. Translation gives CASSIDSGTSGSQYF. The full variable domain, rest sourced from reference TRBV19 and TRBJ2-7, is DGGITQSPKYLFRKEGQNVTLSCEQNLNHDAMYWYRQDPGQGLRLIYYSQIVNDFQKGDIAEGYSVSREKKESFPLTVTSAQKNPTAFYLCASSIDSGTSGSQYFGPGTRLTVT.

CDR3 sequence reads: CASSLGLTEQFF. CDR3 coding DNA: TGTGCCAGCAGCCTGGGCCTAACCGAGCAGTTCTTC. J is TRBJ2-1 and V is TRBV6-2 or TRBV6-3, with no clear D. Germline CDR1 is MNHEY and CDR2 is SVGEGT. The CDR3 is 12 residues long. The V end was cut by 6 bases, the J end by 10 bases, with 13 bases between.

The chain links TRBV4-1 to TRBJ2-3, with 9 bases matching TRBD1. Germline CDR1 is MGHRA and CDR2 is YSYEKL. V shed 1 base and J 5 bases; nucleotides not matched to a gene: 7. The CDR3 contains 16 residues. The CDR3 loop reads CASSQGLGQGIDTQYF. The CDR3 DNA reads TGCGCCAGCAGCCAAGGTTTAGGACAGGGGATAGATACGCAGTATTTT.

This clone has a handful of counts. The V gene is TRBV9, the J gene TRBJ2-7, with D tentatively TRBD2 (6 bases). This CDR3 has 15 amino acids. Germline V gene lookup returns CDR1 SGDLS and CDR2 YYNGEE. V lost 4 bases, J lost 2 bases, and 16 bases lay in between. The CDR3 is CASSPSSGTTYEQYF. The CDR3 nucleotides read TGTGCCAGCAGCCCCAGTAGCGGTACTACCTACGAGCAGTACTTC. Full variable domain (missing parts from reference TRBV9 and TRBJ2-7): DSGVTQTPKHLITATGQRVTLRCSPRSGDLSVYWYQQSLDQGLQFLIQYYNGEERAKGNILERFSAQQFPDLHSELNLSSLELGDSALYFCASSPSSGTTYEQYFGPGTRLTVT.

The J gene is TRBJ2-2, the V gene TRBV5-1; perhaps TRBD2 as D (5 bases). The germline V gene encodes CDR1 SGHRS and CDR2 YFSETQ. V was trimmed by 0 bases and J by 6 bases, leaving 9 bases between them. This CDR3 comprises 14 residues. Here the CDR3 reads CASSLAERAGELFF. The CDR3 DNA is TGCGCCAGCAGCTTGGCCGAGAGGGCCGGGGAGCTGTTTTTT.